These T cell receptor beta chains were read from a single sample in a study of PD-L1 blockade in urothelial cancer. This table comes from immunoSEQ multiplex PCR, and its TCRdb copy is limited to in-frame clones, with some not included. The data contain some 100,000 clones, roughly nine tenths of them seen just once; the ten biggest clones take up around 0.9%. The sample was PBMCs, taken around atezolizumab (anti-PD-L1) treatment. Receptors were obtained from a woman older than 75 with urothelial cancer. The CDR3 runs from the conserved cysteine through the conserved F or W. A D gene is named only where the DNA matches it firmly. Expanded clones get a size class; other rows say once, few or many, or leave the size out.

d_call	v_call	clone_size	j_call	cdr3_aa	cdr3_nt
-	TRBV6-5	-	TRBJ2-5	CASSYGLQETQYF	TGTGCCAGCAGTTATGGGCTTCAAGAGACCCAGTACTTC
-	TRBV11-2	-	TRBJ1-1	CASSRGDLAEAFF	TGTGCCAGCAGCCGCGGGGACCTAGCTGAAGCTTTCTTT
-	TRBV25-1	few	TRBJ2-7	CASRPSGSYEQYF	TGTGCCAGCAGACCTTCGGGGTCCTACGAGCAGTACTTC
TRBD1	TRBV19	once	TRBJ2-7	CASSPRSRDRVSWGAYEQYF	TGTGCCAGTAGTCCGAGAAGCCGGGACAGGGTTTCCTGGGGAGCTTACGAGCAGTACTTC
TRBD1	TRBV30	-	TRBJ1-4	CAWSTNRGEGEKLFF	TGTGCCTGGAGCACCAACAGGGGGGAGGGTGAAAAACTGTTTTTT
TRBD1	TRBV27	-	TRBJ2-7	CASSLLGQGTYEQYF	TGTGCCAGCAGTTTATTAGGACAGGGCACCTACGAGCAGTACTTC
TRBD1	TRBV6-1	-	TRBJ1-5	CASSADRGSNQPQHF	TGTGCCAGCAGTGCGGACAGGGGGAGCAATCAGCCCCAGCATTTT
-	TRBV6-5	-	TRBJ2-1	CASSYPTSLGEQFF	TGTGCCAGCAGTTACCCAACTAGTCTCGGTGAGCAGTTCTTC
TRBD2	TRBV19	-	TRBJ2-1	CASSMLAGPSYNEQFF	TGTGCCAGTAGTATGCTAGCGGGACCGTCCTACAATGAGCAGTTCTTC
-	TRBV19	-	TRBJ1-4	CASRITGATNEKLFF	TGTGCCAGTAGGATCACGGGAGCAACTAATGAAAAACTGTTTTTT
TRBD1	TRBV6-6	-	TRBJ1-4	CASSTPEQGIEKLFF	TGTGCCAGCAGCACCCCAGAACAGGGGATTGAAAAACTGTTTTTT
TRBD1	TRBV5-1	once	TRBJ2-3	CASSSDRGHRADTQYF	TGCGCCAGCAGCTCCGACAGGGGGCACCGCGCAGATACGCAGTATTTT
-	TRBV10-3	-	TRBJ1-5	CAISGGQNNQPQHF	TGTGCCATCAGTGGAGGACAGAACAATCAGCCCCAGCATTTT
-	TRBV7-2	once	TRBJ2-3	CASSLAGKGGTDTQYF	TGTGCCAGCAGCTTAGCCGGGAAGGGGGGCACAGATACGCAGTATTTT
TRBD2	TRBV6-4	-	TRBJ2-7	CASITSGTSGTYEQYF	TGTGCCAGCATTACATCCGGGACTAGCGGGACCTACGAGCAGTACTTC
-	TRBV5-6	-	TRBJ1-1	CASSLTPNTEAFF	TGTGCCAGCAGCCTTACACCGAACACTGAAGCTTTCTTT
-	TRBV2	-	TRBJ1-1	CASSGWASTEAFF	TGTGCCAGCAGTGGGTGGGCGTCCACTGAAGCTTTCTTT
-	TRBV19	-	TRBJ2-7	CASSLAGADYEQYF	TGTGCCAGTAGTCTTGCGGGGGCTGACTACGAGCAGTACTTC
-	TRBV9	-	TRBJ2-2	CASSVAGQGRFFAGELFF	TGTGCCAGCAGCGTAGCTGGGCAGGGTAGGTTCTTCGCCGGGGAGCTGTTTTTT
-	TRBV19	-	TRBJ2-7	CASSPTSAGVTYEQYF	TGTGCCAGTAGTCCAACGTCGGCGGGTGTTACGTACGAGCAGTACTTC
TRBD1	TRBV19	-	TRBJ2-5	CASSISRDRVETQYF	TGTGCCAGTAGTATAAGCCGGGACAGGGTGGAGACCCAGTACTTC
TRBD1	TRBV19	-	TRBJ2-7	CASSMGDRGRYEQYF	TGTGCCAGTAGCATGGGGGACAGGGGGAGATACGAGCAGTACTTC
TRBD1	TRBV7-9	-	TRBJ2-1	CASGHTGGNEQFF	TGTGCCAGCGGACACACAGGGGGCAATGAGCAGTTCTTC
-	TRBV14	-	TRBJ2-1	CASSLIQGIEQFF	TGTGCCAGCAGCCTCATCCAGGGCATTGAGCAGTTCTTC
TRBD2	TRBV13	-	TRBJ2-5	CASSTRGLAHF	TGTGCCAGCAGCACCCGAGGACTAGCTCACTTC
-	TRBV7-3	-	TRBJ2-4	CASSPQGSAGAIEGNIQYF	TGTGCCAGCAGCCCCCAGGGGTCGGCAGGGGCAATAGAAGGAAACATTCAGTACTTC
TRBD2	TRBV2	-	TRBJ2-7	CASKAGEVYEQYF	TGTGCCAGTAAAGCGGGAGAGGTCTACGAGCAGTACTTC
-	TRBV7-6	-	TRBJ2-7	CASSLGLVSSYEQYF	TGTGCCAGCAGCTTAGGGCTTGTAAGCTCCTACGAGCAGTACTTC
-	TRBV23-1	-	TRBJ1-1	CASSQSTMRSAEAFF	TGCGCCAGCAGTCAATCAACCATGCGGAGCGCTGAAGCTTTCTTT
TRBD1	TRBV18	-	TRBJ2-7	CASSSGQGTYEQYF	TGTGCCAGCTCATCGGGACAGGGGACCTACGAGCAGTACTTC
-	TRBV29-1	-	TRBJ2-5	CSAPNPVVEETQYF	TGCAGCGCCCCGAATCCCGTAGTAGAAGAGACCCAGTACTTC
TRBD2	TRBV30	-	TRBJ2-7	CAWSEIAGAEQYF	TGTGCCTGGAGTGAGATAGCGGGAGCCGAGCAGTACTTC
-	TRBV5-1	-	TRBJ1-4	CASSSSVGGANEKLFF	TGCGCCAGCAGCTCCTCAGTCGGGGGTGCTAATGAAAAACTGTTTTTT
-	TRBV6-1	-	TRBJ2-4	CASSESRPPPHF	TGTGCCAGCAGTGAATCCAGGCCCCCGCCCCACTTC
TRBD2	TRBV2	-	TRBJ2-1	CASTGGGTIYNEQFF	TGTGCCAGCACCGGGGGGGGGACAATCTACAATGAGCAGTTCTTC
TRBD2	TRBV5-1	-	TRBJ2-1	CASSLAVAGAAYNEQFF	TGCGCCAGCAGCTTGGCGGTAGCGGGAGCGGCCTACAATGAGCAGTTCTTC
TRBD1	TRBV30	-	TRBJ2-1	CAWLNRDRGDHEQFF	TGTGCCTGGCTGAACCGGGACAGGGGGGATCATGAGCAGTTCTTC
-	TRBV4-1	-	TRBJ2-7	CASSQPRGGAGTSEQYF	TGCGCCAGCAGCCAACCCCGAGGGGGAGCGGGAACGAGCGAGCAGTACTTC
TRBD2	TRBV7-9	-	TRBJ2-1	CASSLYLAEVREQFF	TGTGCCAGCAGCTTATACCTAGCGGAGGTTCGAGAGCAGTTCTTC
-	TRBV28	once	TRBJ2-7	CASSRGLLVSYEQYF	TGTGCCAGCAGCCGGGGACTTCTAGTCTCCTACGAGCAGTACTTC
TRBD1	TRBV7-9	few	TRBJ2-1	CATQRQGISNEQFF	TGTGCCACCCAGAGACAGGGGATAAGCAATGAGCAGTTCTTC
TRBD1	TRBV6-1	once	TRBJ1-5	CASSELMGQGNQPQHF	TGTGCCAGCAGTGAATTAATGGGACAGGGCAATCAGCCCCAGCATTTT
TRBD2	TRBV10-1	-	TRBJ2-7	CATGGALAREQYF	TGCGCCACCGGGGGGGCCCTCGCTAGGGAGCAGTACTTC
TRBD2	TRBV19	-	TRBJ2-1	CASSTTGTRGDEQFF	TGTGCCAGTAGTACAACCGGGACTAGAGGCGATGAGCAGTTCTTC
TRBD2	TRBV18	-	TRBJ2-5	CASSASGTSGTQYF	TGTGCCAGCTCAGCTTCCGGGACTAGTGGGACCCAGTACTTC
TRBD1	TRBV9	-	TRBJ2-7	CASSPGGRGYEQYF	TGTGCCAGCAGCCCAGGGGGTAGGGGCTACGAGCAGTACTTC
TRBD1	TRBV5-1	-	TRBJ1-5	CASSIGTGWNQPQHF	TGCGCCAGCAGCATCGGGACAGGGTGGAATCAGCCCCAGCATTTT
-	TRBV6-1	-	TRBJ1-1	CASSEQGTVTEAFF	TGTGCCAGCAGTGAACAGGGTACTGTCACTGAAGCTTTCTTT
TRBD1	TRBV28	-	TRBJ2-1	CASSPSGQNNEQFF	TGTGCCAGCAGTCCCTCGGGACAGAACAATGAGCAGTTCTTC
-	TRBV5-8	-	TRBJ2-3	CASSLQGSDTQYF	TGTGCCAGCAGCTTACAGGGATCAGATACGCAGTATTTT
TRBD1	TRBV6-5	-	TRBJ1-4	CASSDAQGLKLFF	TGTGCCAGCAGTGACGCACAGGGGCTAAAACTGTTTTTT
-	TRBV21-1	-	TRBJ1-5	CASTSRGRGQWSNQPQHF	TGTGCCAGCACCTCAAGAGGCAGGGGGCAGTGGAGCAATCAGCCCCAGCATTTT
TRBD2	TRBV5-1	-	TRBJ2-3	CASSFTSGRVSDTQYF	TGCGCCAGCAGCTTTACTAGCGGGAGGGTGTCAGATACGCAGTATTTT
-	TRBV2	-	TRBJ2-5	CASRRALQETQYF	TGTGCCAGCAGGCGGGCGTTACAAGAGACCCAGTACTTC
-	TRBV10-3	-	TRBJ1-2	CANGRGGKGGYTF	TGTGCCAACGGTCGGGGGGGCAAGGGTGGCTACACCTTC
-	TRBV28	-	TRBJ1-4	CASRSGSSDEKLFF	TGTGCCAGCAGGTCCGGTAGTTCCGATGAAAAACTGTTTTTT
-	TRBV6-5	-	TRBJ1-3	CASSGQAGNTIYF	TGTGCCAGCTCCGGTCAGGCTGGAAACACCATATATTTT
TRBD2	TRBV27	-	TRBJ2-7	CASTPRPLAGGLPYEQYF	TGTGCCAGCACCCCCCGGCCTCTAGCGGGAGGGCTACCCTACGAGCAGTACTTC